Following are 3 T cell receptor beta chains from one sample sequenced in a study of chemoradiotherapy in HPV16-positive cancers. Sequenced by immunoSEQ multiplex PCR; TCRdb stores in-frame clones only, minus some. Counted here are 9,000 to 15,000 clones, 76% occurring once; the ten biggest clones make up roughly 2.2%. The specimen was collected from a patient who underwent chemoradiotherapy. Receptor source: a human donor with HPV-associated anogenital cancer.

This clone occurred a few times. The chain carries TRBV7-2 and TRBJ2-7; D is ambiguous. Germline CDR1 reads SGHTA; CDR2 reads FQGNSA. Trimming cost V 0 bases and J 7 bases, with 4 bases left between them. This CDR3 has 11 amino acids. The CDR3, as DNA: TGTGCCAGCAGCTTAGCCGGGGAGCAGTACTTC. As protein: CASSLAGEQYF.

This chain uses TRBV15 with TRBJ1-3; TRBD1 is a possible D gene (5 bases). The V gene's germline CDR1 is LNHNV and CDR2 YYDKDF (reference sequence). The CDR3 spans 16 residues. Trimming took off 0 bases at V and 1 base at J, with 10 bases between the two ends. In DNA form, the CDR3 reads TGTGCCACCAGCAGAGAGCTGGACACTTCTGGAAACACCATATATTTT. Protein product: CATSRELDTSGNTIYF.

The V and J genes are TRBV28 and TRBJ2-7; 7 nucleotides match TRBD1. The length of the CDR3 is 14 residues. Per germline, CDR1 MDHEN and CDR2 SYDVKM. The J segment lost 0 bases and the V segment lost 5 bases, leaving 4 bases of the junction unmatched. The CDR3 here is CASSKTGLSYEQYF. For the CDR3, the DNA is TGTGCCAGCAGTAAGACAGGGCTCTCCTACGAGCAGTACTTC.